This T cell receptor beta chain was profiled in a study of cytomegalovirus exposure and HLA in healthy donors. The PCR contained 60 Vbeta and 13 Jbeta primers. Some clones are missing from TCRdb's copy, which holds only in-frame ones; the method was immunoSEQ multiplex PCR. The sample lists 110,000 to 150,000 clones; roughly 78% were seen once. Turning to this clone: The antigen is unknown.

Notes on the study in general: Earlier results showed most TCR beta V segments being productive about 87% or about 30% of the time. In the analysis, some V segments, TRBV6-2 and TRBV6-3 included, were excluded as indistinguishable. Across donors, presence/absence analyses took sequencing depth to be roughly uniform. V- and J-gene trimming in TCR beta was tied to a missense DCLRE1C variant by an analysis performed later.

Trimming removed 8 bases from V and 4 bases from J; junction bases left unmatched: 5. CDR3 length: 13 amino acids. Germline V CDR1 and CDR2: MNHEY, SMNVEV (reference sequence). The rearrangement links TRBV27 to TRBJ2-1; 7 positions match TRBD1. Sequencing was carried out using PBMCs. The sequence derives from a man between 18 and 35 years old in good health and CMV-seropositive. CDR3 region: CASRPGQYNEQFF. DNA for the CDR3: TGTGCCAGCCGACCGGGACAGTACAATGAGCAGTTCTTC.